This T cell receptor beta chain was recovered during a study of blood T cell repertoires in COVID-19. Study in general: Collection of acute and convalescent COVID-19 samples took place in the United States, Italy and Spain. In each case, the material was cDNA or gDNA derived from T cells, B-cell-depleted T cells, or PBMCs.

V gave up 5 bases and J gave up 4 bases; unmatched junction bases: 8. Germline CDR1 reads MNHEY; CDR2 reads SMNVEV (reference sequence). The CDR3 runs to 17 residues. In the original processing: Reference gene primer amplification gave estimated nucleated cell counts. Repertoires were generated with immunoSEQ multiplex PCR, while TCRdb's copy carries only in-frame clones and drops some. That table supplies the V and J calls and clone size; D and trimming were determined from the DNA. The table shows 220,000 or so clones, with around 86% occurring only once. This clone has just a few counts. The origin of this receptor is a man aged 60 to 75 who had recovered from COVID-19. Sequenced input: peripheral blood. The chain couples TRBV27 to TRBJ2-6, with 10 nucleotides matching TRBD1. CDR3 loop: CASSLPGTGVGANVLTF. Here the CDR3 DNA reads TGTGCCAGCAGTCTTCCCGGGACAGGGGTCGGGGCCAACGTCCTGACTTTC.